One sample yielded the 32 T cell receptor beta chains listed below, sequenced in a study of blood T cells in healthy people across ages. Together with a sample-barcoded 5' primer, a J-beta primer mix was included in a second PCR lasting about 7 to 11 cycles. TCRdb reprocessed the 5' RACE reads via MiXCR and lists one record per CDR3 protein. The sample has approximately 790,000 distinct CDR3 sequences, around two thirds seen once. Sequencing was carried out using blood. These receptors all come from a man aged 30-40 years in good health.

The genes are TRBV12-3 or TRBV12-4 and TRBJ2-3, with 9 bases matching TRBD1. Losses at the gene ends were 3 bases for V and 3 bases for J; bases not matched to a gene: 10. This CDR3 spans 17 amino acids. This CDR3 is CASSLNRGTGRTDTQYF. The CDR3 bases are TGTGCCAGCAGTTTGAACAGAGGGACAGGGAGGACAGATACGCAGTATTTT.

The J gene is TRBJ1-1, the V gene TRBV29-1; 7 bases are a match to TRBD1. Germline V gene sequence: CDR1 SQVTM, CDR2 ANQGSEA. V lost 7 bases and J lost 1; bases outside the gene matches: 9. The CDR3 loop spans 14 amino acids. CDR3 DNA sequence: TGCAGCGCCCAGACAGGGAATAAGAACACTGAAGCTTTCTTT. It translates to CSAQTGNKNTEAFF.

This chain links TRBV5-1 with TRBJ2-3; 7 positions agree with TRBD2. J gave up 1 base and V 4 bases, and 9 bases lay outside the gene matches. Germline-derived CDR1 and CDR2 are SGHRS and YFSETQ. This CDR3 contains 16 residues. CDR3 DNA sequence: TGCGCCAGCAGCCTCGGTCACACTAGCGGCACAGATACGCAGTATTTT. Protein product: CASSLGHTSGTDTQYF.

V gene TRBV6-2 or TRBV6-3 combines with J gene TRBJ1-2; tentative D call: TRBD1 (6 bases). Germline CDR1 MNHEY, CDR2 SVGEGT. The length of the CDR3 is 15 residues. Trimming left V 4 bases short and J 4 bases short, with 16 bases between. The CDR3 region is CASSFGIQGTYGYTF. The CDR3 nucleotides read TGTGCCAGCAGTTTCGGAATACAGGGAACCTATGGCTACACCTTC.

The chain links TRBV4-2 to TRBJ2-7; 13 bases fit TRBD2. V shed 2 bases and J 0 bases; nucleotides not matched to a gene: 7. Germline V gives CDR1 LGHNA, CDR2 YNFKEQ. The CDR3 length is 18 residues. CDR3: CASSQSPGLAGSSYEQYF. Written as DNA, the CDR3 is TGTGCCAGCAGCCAATCCCCGGGACTAGCGGGGTCCTCCTACGAGCAGTACTTC.

This chain uses TRBV29-1 with TRBJ1-4; a possible D gene is TRBD1 (6 bases). The V gene's germline CDR1 is SQVTM and CDR2 ANQGSEA. The CDR3 loop spans 13 amino acids. V was clipped by 5 bases and J by 3 bases, with 10 bases between them. CDR3 in amino acids: CSVTGLPNEKLFF. CDR3 coding DNA: TGCAGCGTTACAGGGCTCCCTAATGAAAAACTGTTTTTT.

The V gene is TRBV12-3 or TRBV12-4, the J gene TRBJ1-2; the D is unclear. V gave up 5 bases and J gave up 0 bases, with 10 bases separating them. The CDR3 spans 14 residues. CDR3 nucleotides: TGTGCCAGCAGTCGAGGGAGTACTAACTATGGCTACACCTTC. Protein sequence: CASSRGSTNYGYTF.

The rearrangement links TRBV6-5 to TRBJ2-3; TRBD1 matches at 8 bases. Germline values: CDR1 MNHEY, CDR2 SVGAGI. V lost 2 bases and J lost 8; bases outside the gene matches: 0. The CDR3 is made up of 12 amino acids. In DNA, the CDR3 is TGTGCCAGCAGTTACCAGGGGGCTACGCAGTATTTT. This gives the protein CASSYQGATQYF.

Only one count was recorded for this clonotype. The chain has TRBV7-2 and TRBJ1-5; D is unclear. V shed 1 base and J shed 3 bases, with 10 bases lying between them. Germline values: CDR1 SGHTA, CDR2 FQGNSA. This CDR3 has 15 amino acids. Here the CDR3 reads CASSLVGQINQPQHF. The CDR3 DNA follows: TGTGCCAGCAGCTTAGTTGGGCAGATCAATCAGCCCCAGCATTTT.

The chain has TRBV4-2 and TRBJ2-4; 9 bases agree with TRBD1. Judging by the DNA end, TRBJ2-5 fits better; the J call may be wrong. Germline V gives CDR1 LGHNA, CDR2 YNFKEQ. The CDR3 has 19 amino acids. CDR3 coding DNA: TGTGCCAGCAGCCAAGTCCCGGGACAGGGAACCAGGGAAAAGGGGACCCAGTACTTC. This sequence encodes CASSQVPGQGTREKGTQYF.

This sequence joins TRBV7-8 and TRBJ1-5, with 7 positions matching TRBD1. CDR1 SGHVS and CDR2 FQNEAQ come from the germline V gene. Trimming took 5 bases from V and 0 from J; bases not matched to a gene: 7. The CDR3 consists of 16 residues. The CDR3, as DNA: TGTGCCAGCAGCGACTCGCAGGGGGTTAGCAATCAGCCCCAGCATTTT. This translates into CASSDSQGVSNQPQHF.

The rearrangement uses TRBV6-2 or TRBV6-3 and TRBJ1-2, with D tentatively TRBD1 (5 bases). The V end was cut by 0 bases, the J end by 8 bases, with 19 bases between. CDR1 MNHEY and CDR2 SVGEGT come from the germline V gene. CDR3 length: 16 amino acids. CDR3 sequence reads: CASSYSIGARQYGYTF. The CDR3 DNA reads TGTGCCAGCAGTTACTCGATCGGGGCCAGACAGTACGGCTACACCTTC.

The gene calls are TRBV29-1 and TRBJ2-7, with 7 bases identical to TRBD1. Per the germline V gene, CDR1 is SQVTM and CDR2 is ANQGSEA. The CDR3 runs to 12 residues. The ends lost 4 bases at V and 5 bases at J; junction bases unmatched: 5. The DNA for the CDR3 is TGCAGCGTTGTTAGGGGGCGCGACGAGCAGTACTTC. It encodes CSVVRGRDEQYF.

The chain couples TRBV7-9 to TRBJ2-1, with 14 nucleotides matching TRBD2. The V gene end was trimmed by 2 bases and the J gene end by 6 bases; junction bases not matched to a gene: 3. The germline V gene encodes CDR1 SEHNR and CDR2 FQNEAQ (reference sequence). The CDR3 sequence is 16 residues long. This chain's CDR3 is CASSLPGLAGGNEQFF. In DNA form, the CDR3 reads TGTGCCAGCAGCTTACCCGGACTAGCGGGGGGCAATGAGCAGTTCTTC.

The CDR3 DNA is TGTGCCAGCAGCGTATCCGGGACAGGGCGATGGAATGAGCAGTTCTTC. This encodes CASSVSGTGRWNEQFF. The V call is TRBV9, the J call TRBJ2-1; 9 nucleotides agree with TRBD1. Germline V gene lookup returns CDR1 SGDLS and CDR2 YYNGEE. The CDR3 totals 16 residues. Unmatched junction bases numbered 9, after V lost 1 base and J lost 7 bases.

The CDR3 is CASRSINEQYF. The CDR3 DNA sequence: TGTGCCAGCCGTTCGATCAACGAGCAGTACTTC. The V call is TRBV11-2, the J call TRBJ2-4, with unresolved D. The J call may be wrong; the DNA end is better matched by TRBJ2-7. Germline V gene sequence: CDR1 SGHAT, CDR2 FQNNGV. This CDR3 region has 11 residues.

This clonotype was counted only a few times. V gene TRBV20-1 combines with J gene TRBJ2-7, with TRBD2 matching 11 bases. This CDR3 contains 13 residues. Trimming took 6 bases from V and 6 from J; bases not matched to a gene: 7. CDR1 is DFQATT, CDR2 SNEGSKA, per germline (reference sequence). CDR3 coding DNA: TGCAGTGCACAGACTAGCGGGGTCTCCGAGCAGTACTTC. It encodes CSAQTSGVSEQYF.

The chain joins TRBV12-3 or TRBV12-4 to TRBJ2-2; D not resolved. This CDR3 region has 15 residues. V lost 3 bases and J lost 1, with 9 bases in between. This CDR3 is CASSLLPRNTGELFF. CDR3 nucleotide sequence: TGTGCCAGCAGTTTGCTCCCCAGGAACACCGGGGAGCTGTTTTTT.

This clonotype was found once. The genes are TRBV7-2 and TRBJ2-7, with TRBD1 as a possible D gene (6 bases). With 0 bases removed from V and 2 bases from J, the gap between germline ends came to 14 bases. The germline V gene encodes CDR1 SGHTA and CDR2 FQGNSA. The CDR3 has 16 residues. CDR3 residues: CASSLATGSPPYEQYF. CDR3 sequence (DNA): TGTGCCAGCAGCTTAGCCACAGGGAGCCCTCCCTACGAGCAGTACTTC.

This clonotype has just a few counts. The DNA for the CDR3 is TGTGCCAGTTCACAGGGTCATGAGCAGTTCTTC. This translates into CASSQGHEQFF. This chain joins TRBV28 and TRBJ2-1, with D possibly TRBD1 on 6 matching bases. Germline loops: CDR1 MDHEN, CDR2 SYDVKM. Between the trimmed V and J ends, which lost 9 bases and 8 bases, there was a span of 11 bases. CDR3 length: 11 amino acids.

CDR3 nucleotide sequence: TGTGCCAGCAGCTTAGATCGTAAGGGGCCGCAGTATTTT. This gives the protein CASSLDRKGPQYF. The chain links TRBV11-2 to TRBJ2-3, with D possibly being TRBD1 (5 bases). The CDR3 is 13 amino acids. CDR1 is SGHAT and CDR2 is FQNNGV in the germline V gene. Between the trimmed V and J ends, which lost 0 bases and 10 bases, there was a span of 11 bases. Together with reference TRBV11-2 and TRBJ2-3, the CDR3 gives the full variable domain: EAGVAQSPRYKIIEKRQSVAFWCNPISGHATLYWYQQILGQGPKLLIQFQNNGVVDDSQLPKDRFSAERLKGVDSTLKIQPAKLEDSAVYLCASSLDRKGPQYFGPGTRLTVL.

CDR3: CACQGGISSDTQYF. The CDR3 coding sequence is TGTGCCTGCCAGGGGGGAATTAGCTCAGATACGCAGTATTTT. The chain couples TRBV7-9 to TRBJ2-3; D might be TRBD1 (7 bases). V lost 11 bases and J 4 bases, leaving 19 bases between the germline ends. Germline V CDR1 and CDR2: SEHNR, FQNEAQ (reference sequence). There are 14 residues in the CDR3.

The chain has TRBV9 and TRBJ1-1; D perhaps matches TRBD1 (5 bases). In germline, CDR1 is SGDLS, CDR2 YYNGEE. Deletions cut 4 bases from V and 4 bases from J, with 11 bases between. The CDR3 runs to 13 residues. The CDR3 bases are TGTGCCAGCAGCAACGGACACATCACTGAAGCTTTCTTT. It yields the protein CASSNGHITEAFF.

This sequence joins TRBV7-2 and TRBJ1-2, with 7 bases identical to TRBD1. The germline V gene has CDR1 SGHTA and CDR2 FQGNSA. The V and J ends lost 1 base and 7 bases, in that order; junction bases with no gene match: 6. CDR3 length: 14 amino acids. As DNA, the CDR3 is TGTGCCAGCAGCTTAGGGGACAGCCGTGGTGGCTACACCTTC. It translates to CASSLGDSRGGYTF.

V usage is TRBV20-1 and J usage is TRBJ2-1, with TRBD2 identical over 9 bases. Germline CDR1 is DFQATT and CDR2 is SNEGSKA (reference sequence). J gave up 7 bases and V 3 bases, and 10 bases lay outside the gene matches. This CDR3 contains 15 residues. CDR3 sequence: CSARGERGAGNEQFF. CDR3 nucleotide sequence: TGCAGTGCTAGGGGGGAGCGGGGGGCGGGTAATGAGCAGTTCTTC.

The table lists this clonotype with a few counts. This chain connects TRBV29-1 to TRBJ2-7; D unresolved. Germline CDR1 reads SQVTM; CDR2 reads ANQGSEA. The CDR3 totals 10 residues. With 4 bases removed from V and 5 bases from J, the gap between germline ends came to 6 bases. The CDR3 DNA reads TGCAGCGTTGGGGCCGACGAGCAGTACTTC. This sequence encodes CSVGADEQYF.

The genes are TRBV5-1 and TRBJ2-3; D may correspond to TRBD1 or TRBD2 (5 bases each). The CDR3 length is 14 residues. Germline CDR1 and CDR2: SGHRS and YFSETQ. Trimming took off 4 bases at V and 4 bases at J, with 13 bases between the two ends. CDR3 amino acids: CASSPAQGPDTQYF. CDR3 bases: TGCGCCAGCAGCCCGGCCCAGGGACCAGATACGCAGTATTTT.

V gene TRBV29-1 combines with J gene TRBJ1-1; D is uncertain. The CDR3 sequence is 11 residues long. Germline CDR1 reads SQVTM; CDR2 reads ANQGSEA. V was trimmed by 4 bases and J by 4 bases, leaving 7 bases between them. CDR3 DNA sequence: TGCAGCGTTGCAAGTCTCACTGAAGCTTTCTTT. Its protein is CSVASLTEAFF.

The V call is TRBV29-1, the J call TRBJ1-4, with D possibly TRBD1 on 6 matching bases. V lost 7 bases, J lost 8 bases, and 14 bases lay in between. The V gene's germline CDR1 is SQVTM and CDR2 ANQGSEA. This CDR3 comprises 12 residues. As DNA, the CDR3 is TGCAGCGGAAGGGGGGGGGAAGAAAAACTGTTTTTT. Its translation is CSGRGGEEKLFF. The whole variable domain, filled in from reference TRBV29-1 and TRBJ1-4, reads SAVISQKPSRDICQRGTSLTIQCQVDSQVTMMFWYRQQPGQSLTLIATANQGSEATYESGFVIDKFPISRPNLTFSTLTVSNMSPEDSSIYLCSGRGGEEKLFFGSGTQLSVL.

With regard to this clonotype: One base away lies a much larger clone, so this may be a sequencing read error. The chain joins TRBV20-1 to TRBJ1-5; tentative D call: TRBD1 (5 bases). With 6 bases removed from V and 15 bases from J, the gap between germline ends came to 27 bases. CDR3 length: 14 amino acids. Germline lookup yields CDR1 DFQATT and CDR2 SNEGSKA (reference sequence). CDR3 in DNA: TGCAGTGCCCCAAACGATTTGGCCGGGGCTGCCCCGCATTTT. This sequence encodes CSAPNDLAGAAPHF.

Points on this clonotype: Germline and junction disagree at one end, which may indicate a read error. The chain recombines TRBV3-1 with TRBJ1-2, with a tentative D call TRBD1 (5 bases). The CDR3 extends over 15 amino acids. The V gene's germline CDR1 is LGHDT and CDR2 YNNKEL (reference sequence). The CDR3 DNA is TGTGCCAGCAGCCAAGATATGGGGGGGAACTATGTCTACACCTTC. Its protein is CASSQDMGGNYVYTF.

The chain combines TRBV20-1 with TRBJ2-3; D perhaps matches TRBD2 (6 bases). The CDR3 spans 16 residues. V shed 3 bases and J shed 2 bases, with 18 bases lying between them. The germline V gene has CDR1 DFQATT and CDR2 SNEGSKA (reference sequence). CDR3 nucleotide sequence: TGCAGTGCTAGTGTCGCTCAAGCGGGTTTCACAGATACGCAGTATTTT. It yields the protein CSASVAQAGFTDTQYF.